These 18 T cell receptor beta chains originate from one sample sequenced in a study of T cells in Graves' hyperthyroidism and ophthalmopathy. RNA transcripts served as the template for amplifying TCR beta CDR3 regions. HTBI primers were the set used in a first-round RT-PCR of the TCR CDR3. One entry per CDR3 protein, called by TCRdb with MiXCR from the multiplex PCR reads. This sample has about 620,000 distinct CDR3 sequences; under 20% occur once, and the top ten carry approximately 3.8%. The sequencing input was blood. The origin of the receptors is a young woman with Graves' hyperthyroidism.

This clonotype was seen many times. V and J are TRBV28 and TRBJ2-7, with D possibly TRBD1 on 6 matching bases. Germline V gene lookup returns CDR1 MDHEN and CDR2 SYDVKM. V was pared by 10 bases and J by 0 bases, with 13 bases between. The CDR3 covers 13 residues. Here the CDR3 reads CATQPGHSYEQYF. The CDR3, as DNA: TGTGCCACTCAGCCGGGACACTCCTACGAGCAGTACTTC.

This clonotype occurred a few times. The J gene is TRBJ2-1, the V gene TRBV20-1; 8 positions match TRBD2. CDR1 DFQATT and CDR2 SNEGSKA come from the germline V gene (reference sequence). This CDR3 is 17 amino acids long. The V and J ends lost 3 bases and 0 bases, in that order; junction bases with no gene match: 10. The CDR3 here is CSASPALADASYNEQFF. The CDR3 nucleotides are TGCAGTGCTAGTCCCGCACTAGCGGACGCCTCCTACAATGAGCAGTTCTTC.

In this sample, this clonotype turned up many times. The chain joins TRBV20-1 to TRBJ2-1, with D unresolved. The V end lost 0 bases, the J end lost 8 bases, and 11 bases lay between the germline ends. Germline CDR1 reads DFQATT; CDR2 reads SNEGSKA (reference sequence). The CDR3 spans 13 residues. In nucleotides, the CDR3 is TGCAGTGCTAGAGAAGGGTTTTTGGATGAGCAGTTCTTC. Translating gives CSAREGFLDEQFF.

This sequence joins TRBV20-1 and TRBJ1-1, with 9 bases lining up with TRBD1. There are 13 residues in the CDR3. V lost 6 bases, J lost 1 base, and 3 bases stayed unmatched. Germline V gives CDR1 DFQATT, CDR2 SNEGSKA (reference sequence). This chain's CDR3 is CSAKQGANTEAFF. CDR3 nucleotide sequence: TGCAGTGCCAAACAGGGGGCGAACACTGAAGCTTTCTTT.

This clonotype was observed a few times. This chain joins TRBV5-5 and TRBJ2-2; 9 bases are a match to TRBD2. CDR1 SGHKS and CDR2 YYEKEE come from the germline V gene (reference sequence). This CDR3 has 17 amino acids. With 0 bases clipped from V and 7 bases from J, the junction kept 10 bases outside the gene matches. The CDR3 DNA follows: TGTGCCAGCAGCTTGGTACCTCTAGCGGGACCTGACGGGGAGCTGTTTTTT. Translation gives CASSLVPLAGPDGELFF.

This clonotype was observed at least ten times. This chain connects TRBV7-2 to TRBJ2-3, with 8 bases matching TRBD2. This CDR3 contains 14 residues. Per the germline V gene, CDR1 is SGHTA and CDR2 is FQGNSA. With 5 bases clipped from V and 4 bases from J, the junction kept 5 bases outside the gene matches. The CDR3 here is CASSLRTSSDTQYF. Here the CDR3 DNA reads TGTGCCAGCAGCCTTAGGACTAGCTCAGATACGCAGTATTTT.

This clonotype was recorded a few times. This rearrangement joins TRBV3-2 to TRBJ2-5; the table names TRBD2, a call not compared with the DNA. TRBV3-2 is described as a pseudogene. CDR3 size: 18 residues. The CDR3 region is CASSHSLSGTSGSETQYF. DNA for the CDR3: TGTGCCAGCAGCCATAGCCTCTCCGGGACTAGCGGGAGTGAGACCCAGTACTTC.

The chain recombines TRBV18 with TRBJ2-1; D perhaps matches TRBD2 (5 bases). The germline V gene has CDR1 KGHSH and CDR2 LQKENI. Trimming removed 1 base from V and 4 bases from J, with 14 bases in between. The CDR3 consists of 16 residues. This CDR3 reads CASSPQRGSPYNEQFF. CDR3 DNA: TGTGCCAGCTCACCACAACGTGGGAGTCCGTACAATGAGCAGTTCTTC.

This clonotype was detected only a few times. The V call is TRBV15, the J call TRBJ2-1, with D uncertain. Germline V CDR1 and CDR2: LNHNV, YYDKDF (reference sequence). The CDR3 is 13 amino acids. Trimming stripped 0 bases from V and 5 bases from J, with 5 bases between. The CDR3 bases are TGTGCCACCAGCAGAGACCGAGACAATGAGCAGTTCTTC. It codes for CATSRDRDNEQFF.

This chain links TRBV11-3 with TRBJ2-2, with D perhaps TRBD1 or TRBD2 (5 bases each). The CDR3 length is 16 residues. CDR1 is SGHNT, CDR2 YENEEA, per germline. V dropped 4 bases and J dropped 4 bases, with 16 bases sitting between them. The CDR3 DNA sequence: TGTGCCAGCAGCTGGCTTGGCGAGGGGATCACCGGGGAGCTGTTTTTT. It specifies CASSWLGEGITGELFF.

Ten or more counts support this clonotype. The V call is TRBV11-2, the J call TRBJ2-2; D uncertain. Per germline, CDR1 SGHAT and CDR2 FQNNGV. The CDR3 runs 14 residues. The germline V and J ends were trimmed by 3 bases and 1 base, with 6 bases remaining between them. The chain's CDR3 is CASSLSRNTGELFF. The CDR3 bases are TGTGCCAGCAGCTTGTCCCGGAACACCGGGGAGCTGTTTTTT. Together with reference TRBV11-2 and TRBJ2-2, the CDR3 gives the full variable domain: EAGVAQSPRYKIIEKRQSVAFWCNPISGHATLYWYQQILGQGPKLLIQFQNNGVVDDSQLPKDRFSAERLKGVDSTLKIQPAKLEDSAVYLCASSLSRNTGELFFGEGSRLTVL.

A remark on this clonotype: A read error is possible here, since a much larger clone lies one base away. The chain links TRBV20-1 to TRBJ2-1, with D hard to call. Trimming left V 0 bases short and J 8 bases short, with 8 bases between. This CDR3 region has 12 residues. Germline-derived CDR1 and CDR2 are DFQATT and SNEGSKA (reference sequence). For the CDR3, the DNA is TGCAGTGCTAGAGATCGGCACGATGAGCAGTTCTTC. This encodes CSARDRHDEQFF.

This clonotype has a count of ten or more. The rearrangement uses TRBV12-3 or TRBV12-4 and TRBJ1-5, with 10 bases that match TRBD1. The CDR3 totals 17 residues. Trimming cost V 2 bases and J 3 bases; bases outside gene matches: 7. CDR3 in amino acids: CASSLTGTGVLNQPQHF. The CDR3 DNA sequence: TGTGCCAGCAGTTTAACAGGGACAGGGGTCCTCAATCAGCCCCAGCATTTT.

The CDR3 DNA is TGTGCCAGCAGTCCACAGGGGAGGGACACTGAAGCTTTCTTT. It encodes CASSPQGRDTEAFF. The chain joins TRBV28 to TRBJ1-1, with 7 bases aligning to TRBD1. Germline lookup yields CDR1 MDHEN and CDR2 SYDVKM. CDR3 length: 14 amino acids. V shed 5 bases and J 3 bases; nucleotides not matched to a gene: 6.

This clonotype has a count of ten or more. CDR3 sequence: CASSLTSGRRGEQFF. CDR3 nucleotides: TGTGCCAGCAGCCTGACTAGCGGGAGGAGGGGTGAGCAGTTCTTC. This chain uses TRBV7-8 with TRBJ2-1; 13 bases fit TRBD2. V dropped 5 bases and J dropped 9; count of bases not matched to a gene: 7. CDR1 SGHVS and CDR2 FQNEAQ come from the germline V gene. The CDR3 extends over 15 amino acids. Together with reference TRBV7-8 and TRBJ2-1, the CDR3 gives the full variable domain: GAGVSQSPRYKVAKRGQDVALRCDPISGHVSLFWYQQALGQGPEFLTYFQNEAQLDKSGLPSDRFFAERPEGSVSTLKIQRTQQEDSAVYLCASSLTSGRRGEQFFGPGTRLTVL.

The chain uses TRBV5-4 and TRBJ2-7; perhaps TRBD1 as D (7 bases). The ends were cut back, 5 bases at V and 3 bases at J, with 18 bases in the middle. This CDR3 contains 15 residues. Germline V gives CDR1 SGHNT, CDR2 YYREEE (reference sequence). The CDR3 sequence: CASRNGGTVDYEQYF. CDR3 bases: TGTGCCAGCAGAAACGGCGGGACAGTTGACTACGAGCAGTACTTC.

Ten or more counts support this clonotype. This sequence joins TRBV28 and TRBJ2-5, with D unresolved. Trimming removed 5 bases from V and 1 base from J, with 11 bases in between. Germline assignment: CDR1 MDHEN and CDR2 SYDVKM. This CDR3 comprises 14 residues. The CDR3 region has the DNA TGTGCCAGCAGTCCCCTACACGGCCAAGAGACCCAGTACTTC. Protein product: CASSPLHGQETQYF.

Remarks on this clonotype: Given a much more abundant clone one base away, this may be a read error. This sequence joins TRBV28 and TRBJ2-7; D may be TRBD2 (7 bases). Germline lookup yields CDR1 MDHEN and CDR2 SYDVKM. V shed 9 bases and J shed 7 bases, with 19 bases lying between them. The CDR3 runs 13 residues. CDR3 amino acids: CASRTRGRGEQYF. The CDR3 DNA reads as TGTGCCAGTCGGACTAGGGGGAGAGGTGAGCAGTACTTC.